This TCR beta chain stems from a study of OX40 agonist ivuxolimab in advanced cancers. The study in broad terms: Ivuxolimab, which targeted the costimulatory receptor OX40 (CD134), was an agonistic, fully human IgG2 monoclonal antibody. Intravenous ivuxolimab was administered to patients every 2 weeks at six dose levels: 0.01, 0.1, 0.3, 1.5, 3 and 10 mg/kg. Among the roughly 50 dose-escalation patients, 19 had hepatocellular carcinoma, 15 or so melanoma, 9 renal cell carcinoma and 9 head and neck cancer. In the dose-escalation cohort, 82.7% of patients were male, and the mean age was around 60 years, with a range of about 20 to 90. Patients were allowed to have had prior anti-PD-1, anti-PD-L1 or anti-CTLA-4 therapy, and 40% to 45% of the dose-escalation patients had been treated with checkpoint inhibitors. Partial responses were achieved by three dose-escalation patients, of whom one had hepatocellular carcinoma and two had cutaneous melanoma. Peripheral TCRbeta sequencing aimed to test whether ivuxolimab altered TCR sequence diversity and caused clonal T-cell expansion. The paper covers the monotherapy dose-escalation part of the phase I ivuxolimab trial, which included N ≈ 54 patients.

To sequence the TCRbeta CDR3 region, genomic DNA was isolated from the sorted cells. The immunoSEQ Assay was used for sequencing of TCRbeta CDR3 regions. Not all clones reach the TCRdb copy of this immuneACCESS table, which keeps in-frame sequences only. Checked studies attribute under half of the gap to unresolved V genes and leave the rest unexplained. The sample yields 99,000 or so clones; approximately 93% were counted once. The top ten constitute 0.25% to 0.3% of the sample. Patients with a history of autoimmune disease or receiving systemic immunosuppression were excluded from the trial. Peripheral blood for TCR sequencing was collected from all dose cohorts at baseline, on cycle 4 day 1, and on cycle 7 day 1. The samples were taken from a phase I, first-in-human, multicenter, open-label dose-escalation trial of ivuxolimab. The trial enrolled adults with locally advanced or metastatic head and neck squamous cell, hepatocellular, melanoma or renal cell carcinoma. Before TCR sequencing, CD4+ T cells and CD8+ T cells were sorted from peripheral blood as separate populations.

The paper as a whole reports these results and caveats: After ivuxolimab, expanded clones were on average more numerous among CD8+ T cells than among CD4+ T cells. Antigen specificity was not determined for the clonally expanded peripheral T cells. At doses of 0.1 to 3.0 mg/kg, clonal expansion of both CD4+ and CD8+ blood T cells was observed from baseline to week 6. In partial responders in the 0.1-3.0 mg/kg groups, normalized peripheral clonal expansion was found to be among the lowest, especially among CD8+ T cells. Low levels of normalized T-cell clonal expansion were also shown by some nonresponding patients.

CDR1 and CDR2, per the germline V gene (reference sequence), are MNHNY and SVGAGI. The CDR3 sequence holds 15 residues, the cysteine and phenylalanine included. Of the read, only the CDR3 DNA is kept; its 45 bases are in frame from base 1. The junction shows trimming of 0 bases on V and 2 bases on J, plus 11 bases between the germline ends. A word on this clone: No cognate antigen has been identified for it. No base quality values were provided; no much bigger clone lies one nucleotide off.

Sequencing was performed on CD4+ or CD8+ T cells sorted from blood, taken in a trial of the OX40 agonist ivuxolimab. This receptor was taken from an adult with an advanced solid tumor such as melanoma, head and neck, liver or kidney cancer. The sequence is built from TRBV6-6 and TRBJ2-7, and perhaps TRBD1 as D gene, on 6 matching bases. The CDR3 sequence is CASSYSIQGAYEQYF. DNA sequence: TGTGCCAGCAGTTACTCGATACAGGGTGCCTACGAGCAGTACTTC.